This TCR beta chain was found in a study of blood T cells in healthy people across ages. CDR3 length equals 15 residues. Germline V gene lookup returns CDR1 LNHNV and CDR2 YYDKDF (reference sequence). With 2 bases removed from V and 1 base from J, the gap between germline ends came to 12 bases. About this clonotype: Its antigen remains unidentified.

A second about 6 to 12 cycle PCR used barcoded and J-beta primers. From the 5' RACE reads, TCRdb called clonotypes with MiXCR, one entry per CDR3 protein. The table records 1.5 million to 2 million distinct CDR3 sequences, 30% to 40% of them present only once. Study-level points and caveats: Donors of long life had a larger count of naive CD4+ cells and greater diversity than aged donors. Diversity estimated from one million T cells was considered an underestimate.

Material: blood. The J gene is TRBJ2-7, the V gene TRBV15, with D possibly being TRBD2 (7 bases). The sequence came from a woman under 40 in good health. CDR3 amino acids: CATSRNRGGSYEQYF. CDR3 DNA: TGTGCCACCAGCAGAAATAGGGGGGGATCCTACGAGCAGTACTTC.